This T cell receptor beta chain was retrieved from a study of blood T cells in healthy people across ages. Total RNA was isolated from each sample in quantities of at least 6 micrograms. Then a second PCR, running about 6 to 12 cycles, was carried out with a sample-barcoded 5' primer and a J-beta primer mix. At least 2.5 million CDR3-containing paired-end reads were obtained per sample. One entry per CDR3 protein results from TCRdb running MiXCR on the 5' RACE reads. Of some 1,000,000 distinct CDR3 sequences listed, less than 25% were seen once; the top ten hold approximately 0.75%. Germline CDR1 MDHEN, CDR2 SYDVKM. The junction had 7 bases not matched to a gene; V was cut back by 5 bases and J by 0 bases. The CDR3 contains 15 residues. Another study also made use of these data, one on T cells of mothers and their children. According to that study: From each mother came over 8 million TCR beta CDR3 reads, and from each child came 3 million to 3.5 million.

The V call is TRBV28, the J call TRBJ2-7; 7 bases are a match to TRBD1. The clonotype comes from a girl aged 2 to 10 in good health. Sequencing input: blood. DNA for the CDR3: TGTGCCAGCAGTGTGACCGGGACAGCCTCCTACGAGCAGTACTTC. It codes for CASSVTGTASYEQYF.